Below are 9 T cell receptor beta chains sequenced from a single sample in a study of OX40 agonist ivuxolimab in advanced cancers. Generated by immunoSEQ multiplex PCR, the TCRdb table keeps only in-frame clones and is missing some. The sample has approximately 10,000 clones, more than 60% seen once. The sequences come from CD4+ or CD8+ T cells sorted from blood, collected in a trial of the OX40 agonist ivuxolimab. The receptor set was obtained from an adult with an advanced solid tumor such as melanoma, head and neck, liver or kidney cancer.

V and J are TRBV18 and TRBJ1-1; 10 nucleotides match TRBD1. V dropped 1 base and J dropped 1; count of bases not matched to a gene: 0. Germline-derived CDR1 and CDR2 are KGHSH and LQKENI. The CDR3 has 15 amino acids. The CDR3 nucleotides read TGTGCCAGCTCACCACGGACAGGGGGGAACACTGAAGCTTTCTTT. This gives the protein CASSPRTGGNTEAFF. Full variable domain (missing parts from reference TRBV18 and TRBJ1-1): NAGVMQNPRHLVRRRGQEARLRCSPMKGHSHVYWYRQLPEEGLKFMVYLQKENIIDESGMPKERFSAEFPKEGPSILRIQQVVRGDSAAYFCASSPRTGGNTEAFFGQGTRLTVV.

This clone showed up just once. The rearrangement joins TRBV5-4 to TRBJ2-7, with no clear D. V lost 3 bases to trimming and J lost 4 bases, with 5 bases between them. Germline CDR1 is SGHNT and CDR2 is YYREEE (reference sequence). The CDR3 length is 11 residues. The CDR3 sequence is CASSSGYEQYF. CDR3 nucleotide sequence: TGTGCCAGCAGCTCCGGATACGAGCAGTACTTC.

In its sample, this clone is medium-sized. The chain uses TRBV7-9 and TRBJ2-5, with 9 bases identical to TRBD1. Germline V gene data show CDR1 as SEHNR and CDR2 as FQNEAQ (reference sequence). The V gene end was trimmed by 4 bases and the J gene end by 5 bases; junction bases not matched to a gene: 8. The CDR3 sequence is 15 residues long. The CDR3 spells CASSSLQGADETQYF. The CDR3 nucleotides are TGTGCCAGCAGCTCGTTACAGGGGGCCGATGAGACCCAGTACTTC.

This chain joins TRBV27 and TRBJ2-7; no reliable D call. Per the germline V gene, CDR1 is MNHEY and CDR2 is SMNVEV (reference sequence). CDR3 length: 11 residues. V shed 0 bases and J shed 6 bases, with 3 bases lying between them. CDR3 protein: CASSLSGEQYF. CDR3 in DNA: TGTGCCAGCAGTTTATCCGGCGAGCAGTACTTC.

V gene TRBV9 combines with J gene TRBJ1-1, with 8 bases matching TRBD1. The germline V gene has CDR1 SGDLS and CDR2 YYNGEE. CDR3 length equals 15 residues. Trimming cost V 4 bases and J 0 bases; bases outside gene matches: 5. CDR3 coding DNA: TGTGCCAGCAGCAATTGGGACAGGATGAACACTGAAGCTTTCTTT. Its protein is CASSNWDRMNTEAFF.

The chain is built from TRBV27 and TRBJ2-7; D unclear. CDR3 length: 12 amino acids. Trimming shortened V by 5 bases and J by 1 base, and 6 bases separated the two germline ends. Germline CDR1 and CDR2: MNHEY and SMNVEV (reference sequence). The CDR3, as DNA: TGTGCCAGCAGTCTTCCATCCTACGAGCAGTACTTC. This encodes CASSLPSYEQYF.

The gene calls are TRBV7-9 and TRBJ2-7, with D uncertain. This CDR3 spans 11 amino acids. Germline CDR1 and CDR2: SEHNR and FQNEAQ (reference sequence). V was clipped by 2 bases and J by 1 base, with 0 bases between them. CDR3: CASSLSYEQYF. CDR3 coding DNA: TGTGCCAGCAGCTTATCCTACGAGCAGTACTTC.

The V call is TRBV12-5, the J call TRBJ1-2; 8 bases agree with TRBD1. Germline values: CDR1 LGHNT, CDR2 FRNRAP. V dropped 7 bases and J dropped 6; count of bases not matched to a gene: 10. The CDR3 extends over 14 amino acids. In DNA, the CDR3 is TGTGCTAGTGACCTCCTCAGGGGGCAACATGGCTACACCTTC. It is translated as CASDLLRGQHGYTF. Together with reference TRBV12-5 and TRBJ1-2, the CDR3 gives the full variable domain: DARVTQTPRHKVTEMGQEVTMRCQPILGHNTVFWYRQTMMQGLELLAYFRNRAPLDDSGMPKDRFSAEMPDATLATLKIQPSEPRDSAVYFCASDLLRGQHGYTFGSGTRLTVV.

The CDR3: CATSIAGSGELFF. The DNA of the CDR3 is TGTGCCACCTCTATAGCGGGATCAGGGGAGCTGTTTTTT. The V call is TRBV27, the J call TRBJ2-2; TRBD2 matches 8 bases. The CDR3 runs to 13 residues. The junction had 9 bases not matched to a gene; V was cut back by 10 bases and J by 8 bases. Germline CDR1 reads MNHEY; CDR2 reads SMNVEV (reference sequence).